This T cell receptor beta chain was found in a study of T cell responses to AZD1222 COVID-19 vaccine. With respect to this clone: The antigen remains undetermined.

Trimming left V 0 bases short and J 3 bases short, with 27 bases between. Germline assignment: CDR1 SGDLS and CDR2 YYNGEE. The CDR3 covers 20 residues. Study results and caveats: In a largely white British group with more females than males, clonal diversity was possibly underestimated. Targets within unmutated variant regions were reportedly found for nearly half of spike-specific TCRs.

Assay: immunoSEQ multiplex PCR; the TCRdb copy retains only in-frame clones and omits some. Among 180,000 or so clones listed, 90% to 95% were seen once. The chain uses TRBV9 and TRBJ1-2; D is unresolved. The sequenced sample was peripheral blood, obtained 28 days after the second AZD1222 dose. This clonotype originated in an adult who received the AZD1222 COVID-19 vaccine. CDR3 sequence: CASSVGGMGSEGRLDYGYTF. In DNA form, the CDR3 reads TGTGCCAGCAGCGTAGGAGGAATGGGATCAGAAGGCCGATTAGACTATGGCTACACCTTC.